This entry lists 18 T cell receptor beta chains sequenced from one sample in a study of T cells in Graves' hyperthyroidism and ophthalmopathy. There were TCR beta CDR3 regions amplified from RNA transcripts. A set of HTBI primers served as the primers for a first-round RT-PCR of the TCR CDR3. One entry per CDR3 protein results from TCRdb running MiXCR on the multiplex PCR reads. This sample has approximately 590,000 distinct CDR3 sequences; about 15% occur once, and the top ten carry around 7.5%. The sequencing input was blood. These receptors all stem from a woman aged 30 to 39 with Graves' hyperthyroidism.

The rearrangement links TRBV20-1 to TRBJ2-7; tentatively, D is TRBD1 or TRBD2 (5 bases each). The length of the CDR3 is 16 residues. The V gene's germline CDR1 is DFQATT and CDR2 SNEGSKA (reference sequence). V gave up 0 bases and J gave up 3 bases, with 18 bases separating them. For the CDR3, the DNA is TGCAGTGCTAGAGATAATAAGGGGCGGGTAGACTACGAGCAGTACTTC. It encodes CSARDNKGRVDYEQYF.

This clonotype was seen at least ten times. The V and J genes are TRBV18 and TRBJ2-3; no definite D call. Germline V gene lookup returns CDR1 KGHSH and CDR2 LQKENI. The germline V and J ends were trimmed by 3 bases and 3 bases, with 7 bases remaining between them. The CDR3 is 13 residues long. As DNA, the CDR3 is TGTGCCAGCTCACCCTACGGGACAGATACGCAGTATTTT. It encodes CASSPYGTDTQYF.

This clonotype came up a few times. The rearrangement uses TRBV6-1 and TRBJ2-7; 8 bases agree with TRBD1. Germline CDR1 and CDR2: MNHNS and SASEGT. Trimming took 5 bases from V and 5 from J; bases not matched to a gene: 8. The CDR3 extends over 14 amino acids. This chain's CDR3 is CASSYSQGANEQYF. The CDR3, as DNA: TGTGCCAGCAGTTATAGCCAGGGGGCTAACGAGCAGTACTTC.

This clonotype has at least ten counts. The DNA for the CDR3 is TGTGCCAGCAGTGAAATCACAGGGCAATCCTACGAGCAGTACTTC. The encoded protein is CASSEITGQSYEQYF. The chain employs TRBV2 and TRBJ2-7; possible D gene TRBD1, 6 bases. Deletions cut 2 bases from V and 1 base from J, with 12 bases between. The germline V gene encodes CDR1 SNHLY and CDR2 FYNNEI. The CDR3 has 15 residues.

This rearrangement joins TRBV7-9 to TRBJ1-1; TRBD1 is a possible D gene (5 bases). The CDR3 runs 12 residues. V shed 6 bases and J shed 6 bases, with 11 bases lying between them. CDR1 is SEHNR, CDR2 FQNEAQ, per germline (reference sequence). Here the CDR3 DNA reads TGTGCCAGCAGAGCTGAGGGGCCTGAAGCTTTCTTT. It encodes CASRAEGPEAFF.

The rearrangement joins TRBV27 to TRBJ1-3; D is unclear. V lost 4 bases and J lost 2, with 6 bases in between. The CDR3 is made up of 13 amino acids. Germline CDR1 is MNHEY and CDR2 is SMNVEV (reference sequence). CDR3 sequence (DNA): TGTGCCAGCAGTTCCTTTACTGGAAACACCATATATTTT. It codes for CASSSFTGNTIYF.

There are many counts of this clonotype. In DNA, the CDR3 is TGTGCCAGCAGAACTACAGGGGGCGGCTACGAGCAGTACTTC. Protein product: CASRTTGGGYEQYF. The V call is TRBV6-1, the J call TRBJ2-7; 9 bases map to TRBD1. The CDR3 contains 14 residues. J lost 3 bases, V lost 6 bases, and 6 bases had no gene match. Germline loops: CDR1 MNHNS, CDR2 SASEGT.

This clonotype was detected ten times or more. The rearrangement uses TRBV29-1 and TRBJ2-3, with TRBD2 matching 9 bases. The CDR3 contains 17 residues. Germline V gene lookup returns CDR1 SQVTM and CDR2 ANQGSEA. V was clipped by 1 base and J by 2 bases; unmatched bases: 10. CDR3 DNA sequence: TGCAGCGTTGAAGGACGGTTCGCGGGAGGGGTCACAGATACGCAGTATTTT. This sequence encodes CSVEGRFAGGVTDTQYF.

The genes are TRBV7-3 and TRBJ2-1, with TRBD2 identical over 7 bases. The germline CDR1 and CDR2 sequences are SGHTA and FQGTGA. The CDR3 contains 15 residues. V was pared by 4 bases and J by 2 bases, with 5 bases of the junction left unmatched. CDR3 DNA: TGTGCCAGCAGCTCTCAGGGAGGGCCCTACAATGAGCAGTTCTTC. Its protein is CASSSQGGPYNEQFF.

This clonotype was found many times. This sequence joins TRBV28 and TRBJ2-6; D may be TRBD1 (5 bases). The V gene lost 6 bases and the J gene lost 2 bases, with 11 bases spanning the gap. Germline values: CDR1 MDHEN, CDR2 SYDVKM. The CDR3 is 15 amino acids. In DNA, the CDR3 is TGTGCCAGCAGCTACGGCAGGGCTGGGGCCAACGTCCTGACTTTC. Its protein is CASSYGRAGANVLTF.

The chain combines TRBV28 with TRBJ1-5; tentatively, D is TRBD1 (5 bases). The ends were cut back, 3 bases at V and 1 base at J, with 10 bases in the middle. CDR3 size: 15 residues. Germline-derived CDR1 and CDR2 are MDHEN and SYDVKM. CDR3 in DNA: TGTGCCAGCAGTTTTTTGGGGCGGAGCAATCAGCCCCAGCATTTT. Encoded protein: CASSFLGRSNQPQHF.

A few counts support this clonotype. DNA of the CDR3: TGTGCCAGCAGTTTATTGACAGGGGGCGAGGGCAATCAGCCCCAGCATTTT. As protein: CASSLLTGGEGNQPQHF. This chain links TRBV28 with TRBJ1-5; 10 positions match TRBD1. The CDR3 loop spans 17 amino acids. The V and J ends lost 1 base and 2 bases, in that order; junction bases with no gene match: 5. Germline loops: CDR1 MDHEN, CDR2 SYDVKM.

At least ten counts were recorded for this clonotype. The chain combines TRBV28 with TRBJ2-7; TRBD1 matches at 9 bases. V gave up 6 bases and J gave up 2 bases; unmatched junction bases: 8. The CDR3 spans 15 residues. Germline V CDR1 and CDR2: MDHEN, SYDVKM. The DNA for the CDR3 is TGTGCCAGCAGCCAGACAGGGGGTATCCCCTACGAGCAGTACTTC. Protein: CASSQTGGIPYEQYF.

This clonotype was counted many times. The chain joins TRBV20-1 to TRBJ2-2; TRBD1 agrees at 7 bases. Germline CDR1 DFQATT, CDR2 SNEGSKA (reference sequence). This CDR3 region has 13 residues. The ends lost 6 bases at V and 1 base at J; junction bases unmatched: 2. The CDR3 DNA is TGCAGTGCATGGACAGGGAACACCGGGGAGCTGTTTTTT. It translates to CSAWTGNTGELFF.

In this sample, this clonotype turned up many times. The chain links TRBV5-5 to TRBJ2-3; 11 bases are shared with TRBD2. The V gene end was trimmed by 1 base and the J gene end by 3 bases; junction bases not matched to a gene: 10. CDR3 length: 18 residues. The V gene's germline CDR1 is SGHKS and CDR2 YYEKEE (reference sequence). The CDR3 spells CASSLMVTSGSLTDTQYF. In nucleotides, the CDR3 is TGTGCCAGCAGCTTGATGGTCACTAGCGGGAGTCTGACAGATACGCAGTATTTT.

This clonotype was picked up many times. This chain connects TRBV12-3 or TRBV12-4 to TRBJ2-2; D might be TRBD1 or TRBD2, each matching 5 bases. The CDR3 runs to 16 residues. V was pared by 3 bases and J by 0 bases, with 11 bases between. The CDR3 DNA follows: TGTGCCAGCAGTTTCTGGGGACGCACGAACACCGGGGAGCTGTTTTTT. This encodes CASSFWGRTNTGELFF.

This clonotype was found many times. The CDR3 sequence: CASRNGGNTEAFF. DNA for the CDR3: TGTGCCAGCAGGAATGGTGGGAACACTGAAGCTTTCTTT. This chain joins TRBV6-1 and TRBJ1-1; no reliable D call. V was cut by 6 bases and J by 1 base, with 9 bases left in between. Germline V gives CDR1 MNHNS, CDR2 SASEGT. The CDR3 consists of 13 residues.

This clonotype was seen many times. This chain joins TRBV7-9 and TRBJ1-3; TRBD1 agrees at 7 bases. V lost 2 bases, J lost 0 bases, and 4 bases stayed unmatched. The length of the CDR3 is 16 residues. Germline CDR1 reads SEHNR; CDR2 reads FQNEAQ (reference sequence). The CDR3 coding sequence is TGTGCCAGCAGCTTACCGACAGGGCCCTCTGGAAACACCATATATTTT. This translates into CASSLPTGPSGNTIYF.